This TCR beta chain stems from a study of T cells in Graves' hyperthyroidism and ophthalmopathy. Regions amplified from RNA transcripts were the TCR beta CDR3 regions. HTBI primers were employed in a first-round RT-PCR of the TCR CDR3. TCRdb used MiXCR to reprocess the multiplex PCR reads, holding one entry per CDR3 protein. The sample has roughly 840,000 distinct CDR3 sequences, roughly 40% seen once. The count of this clonotype is one. Its antigen remains unknown. The study's findings and limits: Prediction of ophthalmopathy progression came a median approximately 7 months pre-onset.

This CDR3 comprises 14 residues. Trimming removed 7 bases at V and 4 bases at J, with 16 bases between. Germline CDR1 SNHLY, CDR2 FYNNEI. The rearrangement uses TRBV2 and TRBJ1-2; D not certain. Material for sequencing was blood. The source is a man aged 18-30 years with Graves' hyperthyroidism. CDR3 loop: CASTPGISSYGYTF. The CDR3 DNA is TGTGCCAGCACCCCCGGGATAAGCTCCTATGGCTACACCTTC.